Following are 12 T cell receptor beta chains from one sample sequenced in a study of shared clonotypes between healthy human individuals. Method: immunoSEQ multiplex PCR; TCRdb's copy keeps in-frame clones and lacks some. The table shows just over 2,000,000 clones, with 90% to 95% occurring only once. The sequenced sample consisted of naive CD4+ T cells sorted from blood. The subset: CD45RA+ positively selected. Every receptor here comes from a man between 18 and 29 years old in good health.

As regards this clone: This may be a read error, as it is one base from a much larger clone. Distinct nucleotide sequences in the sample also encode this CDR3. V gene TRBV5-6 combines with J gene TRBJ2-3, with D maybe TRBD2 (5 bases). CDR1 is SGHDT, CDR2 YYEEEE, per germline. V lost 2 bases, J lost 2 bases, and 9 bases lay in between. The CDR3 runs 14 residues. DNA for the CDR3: TGTGCCAGCAGCTTAACGGGGATCACAGATACGCAGTATTTT. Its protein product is CASSLTGITDTQYF.

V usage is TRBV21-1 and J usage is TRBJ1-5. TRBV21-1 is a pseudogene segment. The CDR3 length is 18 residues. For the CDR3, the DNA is TGTGCCAGCAGCAAAGGTCGGAGGACGGGGTTTAGCAATCAGCCCCAGCATTTT. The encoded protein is CASSKGRRTGFSNQPQHF.

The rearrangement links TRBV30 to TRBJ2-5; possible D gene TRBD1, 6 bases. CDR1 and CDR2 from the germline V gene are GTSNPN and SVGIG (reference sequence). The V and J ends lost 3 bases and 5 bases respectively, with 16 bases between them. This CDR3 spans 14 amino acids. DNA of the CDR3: TGTGCCTGGAGCTGGACAGCTCCTACGGAGACCCAGTACTTC. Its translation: CAWSWTAPTETQYF.

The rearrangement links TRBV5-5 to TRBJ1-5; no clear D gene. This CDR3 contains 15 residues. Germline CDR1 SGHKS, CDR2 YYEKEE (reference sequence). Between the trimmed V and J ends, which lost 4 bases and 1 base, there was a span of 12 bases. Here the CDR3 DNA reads TGTGCCAGCAGCCGGGATGCGGGAAGCAATCAGCCCCAGCATTTT. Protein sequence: CASSRDAGSNQPQHF.

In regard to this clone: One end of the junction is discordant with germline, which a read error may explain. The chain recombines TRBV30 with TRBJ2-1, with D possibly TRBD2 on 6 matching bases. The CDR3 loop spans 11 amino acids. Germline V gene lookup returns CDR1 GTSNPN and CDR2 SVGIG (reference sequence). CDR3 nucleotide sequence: TGTGCCGGGAGCGGGTACAATGAGCAGTTCTTC. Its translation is CAGSGYNEQFF.

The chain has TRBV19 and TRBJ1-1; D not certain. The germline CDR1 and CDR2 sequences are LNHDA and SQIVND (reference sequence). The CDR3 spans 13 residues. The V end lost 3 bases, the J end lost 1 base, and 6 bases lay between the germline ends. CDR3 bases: TGTGCCAGTAGTATGTACGCGAACACTGAAGCTTTCTTT. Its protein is CASSMYANTEAFF. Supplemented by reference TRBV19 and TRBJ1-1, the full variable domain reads DGGITQSPKYLFRKEGQNVTLSCEQNLNHDAMYWYRQDPGQGLRLIYYSQIVNDFQKGDIAEGYSVSREKKESFPLTVTSAQKNPTAFYLCASSMYANTEAFFGQGTRLTVV.

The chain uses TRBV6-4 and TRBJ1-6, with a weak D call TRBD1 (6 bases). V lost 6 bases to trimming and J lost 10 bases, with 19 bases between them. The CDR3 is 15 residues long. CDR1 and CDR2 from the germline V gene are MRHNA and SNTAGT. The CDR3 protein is CASRLASQGKSPLHF. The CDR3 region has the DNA TGTGCCAGCAGGCTGGCGTCCCAGGGGAAGTCACCCCTCCACTTT.

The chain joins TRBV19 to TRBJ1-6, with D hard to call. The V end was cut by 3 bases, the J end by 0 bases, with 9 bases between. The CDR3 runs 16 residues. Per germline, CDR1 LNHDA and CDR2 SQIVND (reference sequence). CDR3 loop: CASSMFGSSYNSPLHF. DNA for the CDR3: TGTGCCAGTAGTATGTTTGGGAGCTCCTATAATTCACCCCTCCACTTT.

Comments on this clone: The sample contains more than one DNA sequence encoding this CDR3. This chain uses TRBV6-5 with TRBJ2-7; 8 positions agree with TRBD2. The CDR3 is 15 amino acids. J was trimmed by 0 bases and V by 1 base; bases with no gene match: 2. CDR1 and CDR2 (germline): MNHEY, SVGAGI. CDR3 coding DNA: TGTGCCAGCAGTTACTACGGGGGGGGCTCCTACGAGCAGTACTTC. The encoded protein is CASSYYGGGSYEQYF.

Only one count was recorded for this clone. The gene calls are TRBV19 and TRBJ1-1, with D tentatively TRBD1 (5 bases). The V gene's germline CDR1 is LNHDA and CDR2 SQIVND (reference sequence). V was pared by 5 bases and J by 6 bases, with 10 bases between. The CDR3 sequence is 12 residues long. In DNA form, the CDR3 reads TGTGCCAGTAGTGGATTGGGGCCTGAAGCTTTCTTT. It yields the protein CASSGLGPEAFF. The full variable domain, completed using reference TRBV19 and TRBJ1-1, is DGGITQSPKYLFRKEGQNVTLSCEQNLNHDAMYWYRQDPGQGLRLIYYSQIVNDFQKGDIAEGYSVSREKKESFPLTVTSAQKNPTAFYLCASSGLGPEAFFGQGTRLTVV.

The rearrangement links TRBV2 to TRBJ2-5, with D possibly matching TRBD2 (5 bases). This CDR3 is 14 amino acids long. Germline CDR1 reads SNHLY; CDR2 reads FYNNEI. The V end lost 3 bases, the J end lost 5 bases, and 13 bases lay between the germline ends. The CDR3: CASSDFARGETQYF. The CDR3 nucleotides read TGTGCCAGCAGTGATTTCGCCCGAGGGGAGACCCAGTACTTC.

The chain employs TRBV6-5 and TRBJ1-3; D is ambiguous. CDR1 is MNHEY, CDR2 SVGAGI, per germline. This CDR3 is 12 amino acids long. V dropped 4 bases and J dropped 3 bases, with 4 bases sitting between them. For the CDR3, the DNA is TGTGCCAGCAGTTCAAATGGAAACACCATATATTTT. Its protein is CASSSNGNTIYF.